One TCR beta chain is described in this entry. Its antigen is not identified. Repertoires were generated with immunoSEQ multiplex PCR, while TCRdb's copy carries only in-frame clones and drops some. The data show 150,000 to 200,000 clones, around 92% seen once. These data originate in a study of T cell responses to AZD1222 COVID-19 vaccine. Study context: Both about-4-week and about-12-week second-dose recipients were combined. Study findings and constraints: Regions left unmutated in variants are reportedly the target of nearly half of spike-specific TCRs. The donors showed a predominance of white British ancestry and of females, with possible underestimation of clonal diversity.

The trim removed 1 base at V and 3 bases at J, leaving 6 bases unmatched. Germline loops: CDR1 SEHNR, CDR2 FQNEAQ (reference sequence). The CDR3 extends over 16 amino acids. The source was peripheral blood, collected on day 0 of AZD1222 vaccination. This sequence originates from an adult in good health. This sequence joins TRBV7-9 and TRBJ2-4; 7 bases map to TRBD2. CDR3 nucleotide sequence: TGTGCCAGCAGCTTAGGGGCGGGAGTGATCAAAAACATTCAGTACTTC. Its protein product is CASSLGAGVIKNIQYF.